This TCR beta chain was recorded in a study of T cell repertoires in cytomegalovirus infection. Whole-study context: Signatures in public TCR beta sequences pointed to both CMV infection and matching HLA type. Study observations and caveats: Summed public TCR beta family frequency identified CMV carriers bearing the relevant HLA. Ex vivo, HLA-C-restricted CMV-specific TCR beta clonotypes prevailed over the rest of the response.

Many counts were recorded for this clonotype. The antigen remains unidentified. The CDR3 totals 15 residues. The V gene end was trimmed by 5 bases and the J gene end by 0 bases; junction bases not matched to a gene: 4. Germline V CDR1 and CDR2: SGHTA, FQGNSA. From the reads, TCRdb called clonotypes with MiXCR, one entry per CDR3 protein. The sample lists about 450,000 distinct CDR3 sequences, approximately 33% occurring once. This receptor was taken from a human donor in good health (CMV status not recorded). Some clones in this sample may be carry-over from other donors' samples. The sample comprised PBMCs. The chain recombines TRBV7-2 with TRBJ2-7; 10 bases line up with TRBD2. The CDR3 is CASSPSGGGSYEQYF. For the CDR3, the DNA is TGTGCCAGCAGCCCCAGCGGGGGGGGCTCCTACGAGCAGTACTTC.